One sample yielded the 20 T cell receptor beta chains listed below, sequenced in a study of blood T cell repertoires in COVID-19. Profiled with immunoSEQ multiplex PCR; TCRdb holds only in-frame clones, not every one. The data show under 250,000 clones, 85% seen once. The sequenced sample consisted of peripheral blood. Receptor source: a woman in her 70s with COVID-19, enrolled during active disease.

This chain links TRBV6-5 with TRBJ2-7; 10 positions match TRBD1. The V segment lost 7 bases and the J segment 5 bases; nucleotides outside the gene matches: 8. Germline V gene data show CDR1 as MNHEY and CDR2 as SVGAGI. The CDR3 is 14 residues long. The chain's CDR3 is CASIRGQGVDEQYF. The CDR3 DNA reads TGTGCCAGCATCCGCGGACAGGGGGTGGACGAGCAGTACTTC.

The V call is TRBV4-3, the J call TRBJ2-2; TRBD1 is a possible D gene (5 bases). The CDR3 spans 13 residues. The germline gives CDR1 LGHNA, CDR2 YSLEER. Trimming removed 0 bases from V and 6 bases from J, with 5 bases in between. As DNA, the CDR3 is TGCGCCAGCAGCCAAGACAGGGCCGGGGAGCTGTTTTTT. Translating gives CASSQDRAGELFF.

The V gene is TRBV29-1, the J gene TRBJ1-2; 8 bases match TRBD1. The CDR3 covers 13 residues. The ends lost 4 bases at V and 3 bases at J; junction bases unmatched: 4. Germline V gives CDR1 SQVTM, CDR2 ANQGSEA. The CDR3 DNA is TGCAGCGTTGGCAGGGGGCAAGACTATGGCTACACCTTC. The encoded protein is CSVGRGQDYGYTF.

The chain joins TRBV12-5 to TRBJ2-3; weak D call: TRBD1 (7 bases). CDR3 size: 16 residues. The germline CDR1 and CDR2 sequences are LGHNT and FRNRAP. Trimming removed 7 bases from V and 4 bases from J, with 21 bases in between. The CDR3, as DNA: TGTGCTAGTGCCCGAGGGACCCAGGGGGGCCCAGATACGCAGTATTTT. Translation gives CASARGTQGGPDTQYF.

The rearrangement uses TRBV4-3 and TRBJ1-2, with 11 bases fitting TRBD1. CDR1 is LGHNA and CDR2 is YSLEER in the germline V gene. The CDR3 length is 16 residues. V trimming: 4 bases; J trimming: 8 bases; junction bases outside the gene matches: 12. CDR3 region: CASSLLTGQGAKGYTF. The CDR3 DNA sequence: TGCGCCAGCAGCCTCCTTACAGGACAGGGGGCAAAGGGCTACACCTTC.

This chain links TRBV12-3 or TRBV12-4 with TRBJ1-4; possible D gene TRBD1, 6 bases. The ends were cut back, 5 bases at V and 6 bases at J, with 10 bases in the middle. The CDR3 totals 13 residues. CDR3 loop: CASSPGQHEKLFF. In DNA form, the CDR3 reads TGTGCCAGCAGTCCGGGACAACATGAAAAACTGTTTTTT.

This clone was detected only once. The V and J genes are TRBV14 and TRBJ2-1; 7 bases are a match to TRBD1. The V segment lost 4 bases and the J segment 3 bases; nucleotides outside the gene matches: 3. The length of the CDR3 is 14 residues. CDR1 is SGHDN, CDR2 FVKESK, per germline. The CDR3 nucleotides read TGTGCCAGCAGCCCGGGACAGAACTACAATGAGCAGTTCTTC. Translated, it gives CASSPGQNYNEQFF.

The rearrangement links TRBV5-4 to TRBJ2-7, with D possibly TRBD2 on 5 matching bases. Germline CDR1 reads SGHNT; CDR2 reads YYREEE (reference sequence). The germline V and J ends were trimmed by 4 bases and 3 bases, with 17 bases remaining between them. The CDR3 contains 15 residues. CDR3 loop: CASSILRGRYYEQYF. CDR3 nucleotides: TGTGCCAGCAGCATTCTACGAGGGCGCTACTACGAGCAGTACTTC.

J is TRBJ2-1 and V is TRBV30; 8 positions match TRBD2. After removal of 0 bases from V and 9 bases from J, the junction contained 13 bases not matched to a gene. This CDR3 region has 16 residues. Germline CDR1 is GTSNPN and CDR2 is SVGIG (reference sequence). The CDR3 loop is CAWSVLGRAKKGEQFF. The CDR3 DNA sequence: TGTGCCTGGAGTGTACTCGGGAGGGCGAAGAAGGGTGAGCAGTTCTTC. Supplemented by reference TRBV30 and TRBJ2-1, the full variable domain reads SQTIHQWPATLVQPVGSPLSLECTVEGTSNPNLYWYRQAAGRGLQLLFYSVGIGQISSEVPQNLSASRPQDRQFILSSKKLLLSDSGFYLCAWSVLGRAKKGEQFFGPGTRLTVL.

V usage is TRBV6-2 or TRBV6-3 and J usage is TRBJ2-6; possibly TRBD1 for D (6 bases). V lost 4 bases and J lost 2, with 15 bases in between. CDR1 and CDR2 from the germline V gene are MNHEY and SVGEGT. CDR3 length: 17 residues. CDR3 region: CASSLTGNIAGANVLTF. The CDR3 DNA reads as TGTGCCAGCAGTTTAACAGGGAACATAGCTGGGGCCAACGTCCTGACTTTC.

This chain joins TRBV29-1 and TRBJ2-3, with D perhaps TRBD1 (5 bases). In germline, CDR1 is SQVTM, CDR2 ANQGSEA. Trimming removed 8 bases from V and 6 bases from J, with 12 bases in between. CDR3 length: 11 amino acids. CDR3 protein: CSTMTVDTQYF. CDR3 DNA: TGCAGCACGATGACAGTCGATACGCAGTATTTT.

This clone was seen only once. The V call is TRBV2, the J call TRBJ1-1, with D possibly matching TRBD1 (6 bases). CDR1 and CDR2 (germline): SNHLY, FYNNEI. This CDR3 has 16 residues. Trimming cost V 6 bases and J 1 base, with 18 bases left between them. DNA of the CDR3: TGTGCCAGCAGCCCCCAGGCAGGGGTGGCGAACACTGAAGCTTTCTTT. Protein product: CASSPQAGVANTEAFF. Drawing the rest from reference TRBV2 and TRBJ1-1, the complete variable domain is EPEVTQTPSHQVTQMGQEVILRCVPISNHLYFYWYRQILGQKVEFLVSFYNNEISEKSEIFDDQFSVERPDGSNFTLKIRSTKLEDSAMYFCASSPQAGVANTEAFFGQGTRLTVV.

V is TRBV6-2 or TRBV6-3 and J is TRBJ1-6, with 7 bases fitting TRBD1. This CDR3 comprises 14 residues. V trimming: 6 bases; J trimming: 6 bases; junction bases outside the gene matches: 5. Germline V gene lookup returns CDR1 MNHEY and CDR2 SVGEGT. CDR3 protein: CASSTGEANSPLHF. The CDR3, as DNA: TGTGCCAGCAGCACAGGGGAGGCTAATTCACCCCTCCACTTT.

The chain is built from TRBV7-3 and TRBJ2-1; D call uncertain. The CDR3 consists of 15 residues. Germline V CDR1 and CDR2: SGHTA, FQGTGA. V shed 5 bases and J shed 6 bases, with 17 bases lying between them. This chain's CDR3 is CASSPLVVGFNEQFF. The CDR3 DNA reads TGTGCCAGCAGCCCCCTAGTGGTTGGGTTCAATGAGCAGTTCTTC.

The rearrangement uses TRBV9 and TRBJ2-3; TRBD2 aligns across 8 bases. There are 16 residues in the CDR3. The junction had 13 bases not matched to a gene; V was cut back by 4 bases and J by 6 bases. Per the germline V gene, CDR1 is SGDLS and CDR2 is YYNGEE. As DNA, the CDR3 is TGTGCCAGCAGCTCCCCAGCGGGGGCCCCCAGGGATACGCAGTATTTT. Its protein product is CASSSPAGAPRDTQYF.

V is TRBV4-3 and J is TRBJ2-1, with TRBD2 matching over 9 bases. This CDR3 comprises 14 residues. CDR1 and CDR2 from the germline V gene are LGHNA and YSLEER. J lost 6 bases, V lost 6 bases, and 6 bases had no gene match. Written as DNA, the CDR3 is TGCGCCAGCAGTCCGGGGACTAGCTCCAATGAGCAGTTCTTC. Its translation: CASSPGTSSNEQFF.

This clone was seen a few times. In DNA, the CDR3 is TGTGCCAGCAGCTCTACCGGGTTTGAAAAACTGTTTTTT. This gives the protein CASSSTGFEKLFF. The chain is built from TRBV5-6 and TRBJ1-4; D gene ambiguous. Trimming took 3 bases from V and 7 from J, leaving 10 bases between them. Germline V gives CDR1 SGHDT, CDR2 YYEEEE. The CDR3 has 13 amino acids.

The CDR3 is CSAGLNTGELFF. In DNA, the CDR3 is TGCAGCGCCGGACTAAATACCGGGGAGCTGTTTTTT. The chain is built from TRBV29-1 and TRBJ2-2, with D possibly matching TRBD2 (6 bases). Deletions cut 7 bases from V and 5 bases from J, with 11 bases between. Germline CDR1 is SQVTM and CDR2 is ANQGSEA. The length of the CDR3 is 12 residues.

The J gene is TRBJ2-2, the V gene TRBV30; D may be TRBD1 (6 bases). Trimming left V 8 bases short and J 0 bases short, with 13 bases between. CDR1 GTSNPN and CDR2 SVGIG come from the germline V gene (reference sequence). The CDR3 is 14 amino acids. The CDR3 here is CAGGQGSNTGELFF. In DNA, the CDR3 is TGTGCCGGGGGCCAGGGATCGAACACCGGGGAGCTGTTTTTT.

This clone was recorded once. The gene calls are TRBV7-6 and TRBJ2-1; 10 bases are a match to TRBD1. Germline V gene lookup returns CDR1 SGHVS and CDR2 FNYEAQ. J lost 8 bases, V lost 1 base, and 5 bases had no gene match. This CDR3 is built from 15 residues. CDR3: CASSLGQGAIYEQFF. In DNA form, the CDR3 reads TGTGCCAGCAGCTTAGGACAGGGGGCGATCTATGAGCAGTTCTTC.